Listed below are T cell receptor beta chains from one sample, sequenced in a study of T cell repertoires in cytomegalovirus infection. TCRdb reprocessed the reads via MiXCR and lists one record per CDR3 protein. The data contain hundreds of thousands of distinct CDR3 sequences, 35% to 45% of them singletons. The source material was PBMCs. The origin of the receptors is a human donor in good health (CMV status not recorded). Some clones in this sample may be carry-over from other donors' samples. CDR3s include the opening cysteine and the closing phenylalanine or tryptophan. The order of the fields is D gene, V gene, J gene, clone size, CDR3 protein, CDR3 DNA. The D gene is left open where the match is weak. Some rows have no size entry. The others give once, few or many, or a class for an expanded clone.

D gene: -; V gene: TRBV19; J gene: TRBJ2-1; clone size: -; CDR3 protein: CASSIGGGTTYNEQFF; CDR3 DNA: TGTGCCAGTAGTATAGGGGGCGGGACAACCTACAATGAGCAGTTCTTC
D gene: -; V gene: TRBV19; J gene: TRBJ2-2; clone size: -; CDR3 protein: CASSIRGNGELFF; CDR3 DNA: TGTGCCAGTAGTATCCGAGGGAACGGGGAGCTGTTTTTT
D gene: -; V gene: TRBV4-1; J gene: TRBJ1-4; clone size: -; CDR3 protein: CASSQDRAATNEKLFF; CDR3 DNA: TGCGCCAGCAGCCAAGATAGGGCCGCAACTAATGAAAAACTGTTTTTT
D gene: TRBD2; V gene: TRBV15; J gene: TRBJ2-4; clone size: -; CDR3 protein: CATSAGLAGIAKNIQYF; CDR3 DNA: TGTGCCACCAGCGCAGGACTAGCGGGGATAGCCAAAAACATTCAGTACTTC
D gene: TRBD2; V gene: TRBV10-3; J gene: TRBJ2-7; clone size: -; CDR3 protein: CAISESLGPGGYSYEQYF; CDR3 DNA: TGTGCCATCAGTGAGTCGCTTGGTCCGGGGGGATACTCCTACGAGCAGTACTTC
D gene: TRBD1; V gene: TRBV29-1; J gene: TRBJ2-7; clone size: -; CDR3 protein: CSVIYGQGTYEQYF; CDR3 DNA: TGCAGCGTTATCTATGGACAGGGAACCTACGAGCAGTACTTC
D gene: -; V gene: TRBV7-8; J gene: TRBJ2-1; clone size: many; CDR3 protein: CASSLGGSYNEQFF; CDR3 DNA: TGTGCCAGCAGCTTAGGGGGTTCCTACAATGAGCAGTTCTTC
D gene: -; V gene: TRBV7-8; J gene: TRBJ2-5; clone size: -; CDR3 protein: CTSSLPPLVQETQYF; CDR3 DNA: TGTACCAGCAGCTTACCCCCCCTCGTGCAGGAGACCCAGTACTTT
D gene: -; V gene: TRBV7-9; J gene: TRBJ1-1; clone size: few; CDR3 protein: CASSFSDGNTEAFF; CDR3 DNA: TGTGCCAGCAGCTTCTCGGACGGGAACACTGAAGCTTTCTTT
D gene: -; V gene: TRBV18; J gene: TRBJ2-5; clone size: -; CDR3 protein: CASSPPRGLQETQYF; CDR3 DNA: TGTGCCAGCTCACCACCGCGGGGTCTCCAAGAGACCCAGTACTTC
D gene: -; V gene: TRBV4-2; J gene: TRBJ2-2; clone size: -; CDR3 protein: CASSQDQGIGELFF; CDR3 DNA: TGTGCCAGCAGCCAAGATCAAGGGATCGGGGAGCTGTTTTTT
D gene: TRBD2; V gene: TRBV29-1; J gene: TRBJ2-3; clone size: -; CDR3 protein: CSVEATTSGRTDTQYF; CDR3 DNA: TGCAGCGTTGAAGCTACGACTAGCGGGCGCACAGATACGCAGTATTTT
D gene: -; V gene: TRBV19; J gene: TRBJ2-2; clone size: few; CDR3 protein: CASSIVGGDREGTGELFF; CDR3 DNA: TGTGCCAGTAGTATAGTCGGGGGCGACAGGGAAGGCACCGGGGAGCTGTTTTTT
D gene: TRBD2; V gene: TRBV24-1; J gene: TRBJ2-1; clone size: -; CDR3 protein: CATSDPTSGTSYNEQFF; CDR3 DNA: TGTGCCACCAGTGACCCGACTAGCGGGACCTCCTACAATGAGCAGTTCTTC
D gene: -; V gene: TRBV29-1; J gene: TRBJ2-5; clone size: -; CDR3 protein: CSVEGQGETQYF; CDR3 DNA: TGCAGCGTTGAAGGGCAAGGAGAGACCCAGTACTTC
D gene: -; V gene: TRBV24-1; J gene: TRBJ2-5; clone size: few; CDR3 protein: CATSAPPGGAGAEETQYF; CDR3 DNA: TGTGCCACCAGTGCCCCCCCTGGGGGGGCAGGGGCAGAAGAGACCCAGTACTTC
D gene: -; V gene: TRBV24-1; J gene: TRBJ2-1; clone size: once; CDR3 protein: CATSDLKGSYNEQFF; CDR3 DNA: TGTGCCACCAGTGATTTGAAGGGCTCCTACAATGAGCAGTTCTTC
D gene: -; V gene: TRBV6-6; J gene: TRBJ2-4; clone size: -; CDR3 protein: CASSYSLAKNIQYF; CDR3 DNA: TGTGCCAGCAGTTACTCACTAGCCAAAAACATTCAGTACTTC
D gene: TRBD2; V gene: TRBV4-2; J gene: TRBJ2-3; clone size: -; CDR3 protein: CASSPGGRSTDTQYF; CDR3 DNA: TGTGCCAGCAGCCCGGGGGGTAGAAGCACAGATACGCAGTATTTT
D gene: -; V gene: TRBV6-5; J gene: TRBJ1-2; clone size: -; CDR3 protein: CASSYSDRGALGYTF; CDR3 DNA: TGTGCCAGCAGTTACTCGGATCGGGGGGCGCTTGGCTACACCTTC
D gene: TRBD1; V gene: TRBV5-6; J gene: TRBJ1-1; clone size: -; CDR3 protein: CASSFNGQAEDTEAFF; CDR3 DNA: TGTGCCAGCAGCTTTAACGGACAGGCTGAGGACACTGAAGCTTTCTTT
D gene: TRBD1; V gene: TRBV6-5; J gene: TRBJ2-7; clone size: few; CDR3 protein: CASSFTRQGIDAYEQYF; CDR3 DNA: TGTGCCAGCAGTTTTACAAGACAGGGAATTGACGCCTACGAGCAGTACTTC
D gene: -; V gene: TRBV6-5; J gene: TRBJ1-5; clone size: -; CDR3 protein: CASEPTRGQHNQPQHF; CDR3 DNA: TGTGCCAGCGAGCCGACCAGAGGACAGCACAATCAGCCCCAGCATTTT
D gene: -; V gene: TRBV7-8; J gene: TRBJ2-1; clone size: many; CDR3 protein: CASSLAMAGAPYNEQFF; CDR3 DNA: TGTGCCAGCAGCTTAGCAATGGCGGGGGCACCCTACAATGAGCAGTTCTTC
D gene: -; V gene: TRBV20-1; J gene: TRBJ2-1; clone size: -; CDR3 protein: CSARDLPKSSYNEQFF; CDR3 DNA: TGCAGTGCTAGAGATCTCCCGAAAAGCTCCTACAATGAGCAGTTCTTC
D gene: TRBD2; V gene: TRBV27; J gene: TRBJ2-7; clone size: -; CDR3 protein: CASRKTSSGYEQYF; CDR3 DNA: TGTGCCAGCAGGAAGACTAGCTCGGGCTACGAGCAGTACTTC
D gene: -; V gene: TRBV7-6; J gene: TRBJ2-2; clone size: few; CDR3 protein: CASSFLGWDGELFF; CDR3 DNA: TGTGCCAGCAGCTTTTTGGGGTGGGACGGGGAGCTGTTTTTT
D gene: TRBD1; V gene: TRBV28; J gene: TRBJ2-7; clone size: few; CDR3 protein: CASRGQFASYEQYF; CDR3 DNA: TGTGCCAGCAGGGGACAGTTTGCGTCCTACGAGCAGTACTTC
D gene: TRBD1; V gene: TRBV28; J gene: TRBJ1-5; clone size: few; CDR3 protein: CASSSRQGVLDQPQHF; CDR3 DNA: TGTGCCAGCAGTAGTAGACAGGGAGTCCTTGATCAGCCCCAGCATTTT
D gene: -; V gene: TRBV27; J gene: TRBJ1-5; clone size: -; CDR3 protein: CASSEEGYSNQPQHF; CDR3 DNA: TGTGCCAGCTCGGAAGAGGGGTATAGCAATCAGCCCCAGCATTTT
D gene: -; V gene: TRBV29-1; J gene: TRBJ1-4; clone size: -; CDR3 protein: CAGANEKLFF; CDR3 DNA: TGCGCGGGAGCTAATGAAAAACTGTTTTTT
D gene: TRBD2; V gene: TRBV7-2; J gene: TRBJ2-3; clone size: many; CDR3 protein: CASSLGLQSTDTQYF; CDR3 DNA: TGTGCCAGCAGCTTGGGACTACAGAGCACAGATACGCAGTATTTT
D gene: -; V gene: TRBV7-2; J gene: TRBJ2-3; clone size: -; CDR3 protein: CARSSTGADTQYF; CDR3 DNA: TGTGCCCGCAGCTCGACCGGGGCGGATACGCAGTATTTT
D gene: -; V gene: TRBV25-1; J gene: TRBJ2-5; clone size: -; CDR3 protein: CASSELSSQETQDF; CDR3 DNA: TGTGCCAGCAGTGAATTATCTAGCCAAGAGACCCAGGACTTC
D gene: TRBD1; V gene: TRBV12-3/TRBV12-4; J gene: TRBJ1-1; clone size: -; CDR3 protein: CASLILGTALLAEAFF; CDR3 DNA: TGTGCCAGCCTCATTTTGGGGACAGCCCTTCTAGCTGAAGCTTTCTTT
D gene: TRBD2; V gene: TRBV29-1; J gene: TRBJ2-3; clone size: -; CDR3 protein: CSPGTSGTDTQYF; CDR3 DNA: TGCAGCCCGGGGACTAGCGGCACAGATACGCAGTATTTT
D gene: -; V gene: TRBV7-9; J gene: TRBJ1-4; clone size: -; CDR3 protein: CASSLDPRVSNEKLFF; CDR3 DNA: TGTGCCAGCAGCTTAGATCCGAGGGTTTCTAATGAAAAACTGTTTTTT
D gene: -; V gene: TRBV25-1; J gene: TRBJ1-2; clone size: -; CDR3 protein: CASSEAFLWGYTF; CDR3 DNA: TGTGCCAGCAGTGAAGCCTTCTTATGGGGCTACACCTTC
D gene: -; V gene: TRBV28; J gene: TRBJ2-1; clone size: few; CDR3 protein: CASSLWEGAYNEQFF; CDR3 DNA: TGTGCCAGCAGTTTATGGGAGGGAGCGTACAATGAGCAGTTCTTC
D gene: TRBD2; V gene: TRBV6-1; J gene: TRBJ2-1; clone size: many; CDR3 protein: CASSYRTSGRKNEQFF; CDR3 DNA: TGTGCCAGCAGCTACCGGACTAGCGGGAGAAAGAATGAGCAGTTCTTC
D gene: TRBD2; V gene: TRBV11-2; J gene: TRBJ2-1; clone size: -; CDR3 protein: CASSPRLAGINNEQFF; CDR3 DNA: TGTGCCAGCAGCCCCCGACTAGCGGGAATCAACAATGAGCAGTTCTTC
D gene: TRBD2; V gene: TRBV12-3/TRBV12-4; J gene: TRBJ2-7; clone size: many; CDR3 protein: CASSQRLAGVVREQYF; CDR3 DNA: TGTGCCAGCAGTCAGCGACTAGCGGGAGTAGTTCGCGAGCAGTACTTC
D gene: -; V gene: TRBV18; J gene: TRBJ1-1; clone size: few; CDR3 protein: CASSPGKGVVAEAFF; CDR3 DNA: TGTGCCAGCTCACCCGGGAAGGGGGTGGTTGCTGAAGCTTTCTTT
D gene: TRBD2; V gene: TRBV28; J gene: TRBJ2-1; clone size: -; CDR3 protein: CASSRWGGRANEQFF; CDR3 DNA: TGTGCCAGCAGCCGCTGGGGGGGGAGGGCGAATGAGCAGTTCTTC
D gene: TRBD2; V gene: TRBV5-1; J gene: TRBJ2-2; clone size: -; CDR3 protein: CASSDSGTSGFGELFF; CDR3 DNA: TGCGCCAGCAGCGACTCCGGGACTAGCGGATTCGGGGAGCTGTTTTTT
D gene: -; V gene: TRBV7-9; J gene: TRBJ2-7; clone size: -; CDR3 protein: CASSFIERAEQYF; CDR3 DNA: TGTGCCAGCAGCTTTATCGAGCGAGCCGAGCAGTACTTC
D gene: -; V gene: TRBV12-3/TRBV12-4; J gene: TRBJ1-2; clone size: -; CDR3 protein: CASNGYNYGSTF; CDR3 DNA: TGTGCAAGCAACGGCTACAACTATGGCTCCACCTTC
D gene: -; V gene: TRBV10-1; J gene: TRBJ1-6; clone size: few; CDR3 protein: CASSESGKHSPLHF; CDR3 DNA: TGCGCCAGCAGTGAATCTGGGAAACATTCACCCCTCCACTTT